The 20 T cell receptor beta chains presented below share a single source sample, sequenced in a study of cytomegalovirus exposure and HLA in healthy donors. PCR employed 60 Vbeta and 13 Jbeta primers. Generated by immunoSEQ multiplex PCR, the TCRdb table keeps only in-frame clones and is missing some. Altogether 180,000 or so clones are present, around 80% being singletons, with the ten largest covering more than 3.5%. The specimen sequenced was PBMCs. The origin of the receptors is a woman in her sixties in good health and CMV-seropositive.

This chain links TRBV7-9 with TRBJ2-1, with TRBD2 identical over 8 bases. Germline trimming cut 2 bases from V and 4 bases from J; bases unmatched to any gene: 7. Germline V gives CDR1 SEHNR, CDR2 FQNEAQ (reference sequence). This CDR3 contains 16 residues. CDR3 loop: CASSLLGGGTYNEQFF. CDR3 DNA sequence: TGTGCCAGCAGCTTACTGGGCGGGGGGACTTACAATGAGCAGTTCTTC. The variable domain in full, completed from reference TRBV7-9 and TRBJ2-1, reads DTGVSQNPRHKITKRGQNVTFRCDPISEHNRLYWYRQTLGQGPEFLTYFQNEAQLEKSRLLSDRFSAERPKGSFSTLEIQRTEQGDSAMYLCASSLLGGGTYNEQFFGPGTRLTVL.

This rearrangement joins TRBV9 to TRBJ2-3, with 10 bases fitting TRBD2. The germline CDR1 and CDR2 sequences are SGDLS and YYNGEE. The CDR3 extends over 16 amino acids. Trimming at V came to 0 bases and at J to 3 bases, leaving 4 bases not matched to a gene. CDR3 nucleotide sequence: TGTGCCAGCAGCGTAGAACTAGCGGGAAGGACAGATACGCAGTATTTT. This sequence encodes CASSVELAGRTDTQYF.

The sample holds one count of this clone. This sequence joins TRBV7-9 and TRBJ2-2, with 13 bases identical to TRBD2. The CDR3 contains 16 residues. The junction had 8 bases not matched to a gene; V was cut back by 11 bases and J by 2 bases. Per the germline V gene, CDR1 is SEHNR and CDR2 is FQNEAQ (reference sequence). CDR3 region: CALHGLAGANTGELFF. The CDR3 coding sequence is TGTGCCCTCCATGGACTAGCGGGGGCCAACACCGGGGAGCTGTTTTTT.

In DNA form, the CDR3 reads TGCGCCAGCAGCTCCGCCACCCTCGGGGATACGCAGTATTTT. As protein: CASSSATLGDTQYF. This sequence joins TRBV5-1 and TRBJ2-3; unclear D gene. V was shortened by 3 bases and J by 6 bases, with 14 bases between the two germline ends. This CDR3 contains 14 residues. The V gene's germline CDR1 is SGHRS and CDR2 YFSETQ.

There are a few counts of this clone. The chain couples TRBV19 to TRBJ1-2, with a weak D call TRBD1 (6 bases). This CDR3 is built from 14 residues. The V end was cut by 3 bases, the J end by 4 bases, with 12 bases between. CDR1 LNHDA and CDR2 SQIVND come from the germline V gene (reference sequence). The CDR3 coding sequence is TGTGCCAGTAGTATGATGACAGGACTCTATGGCTACACCTTC. The encoded protein is CASSMMTGLYGYTF.

The J gene is TRBJ1-1, the V gene TRBV7-9; 8 nucleotides match TRBD1. Germline values: CDR1 SEHNR, CDR2 FQNEAQ (reference sequence). V gave up 2 bases and J gave up 9 bases; unmatched junction bases: 5. The CDR3 consists of 13 residues. DNA of the CDR3: TGTGCCAGCAGCTTACTAGGACAGGGTAAAGCTTTCTTT. Translating it yields CASSLLGQGKAFF.

The chain joins TRBV18 to TRBJ1-2; maybe TRBD1 (5 bases). The CDR3 covers 13 residues. Germline V gene lookup returns CDR1 KGHSH and CDR2 LQKENI. Between the trimmed V and J ends, which lost 6 bases and 8 bases, there was a span of 16 bases. The CDR3 sequence is CASSVQEVEGYTF. The CDR3 DNA reads as TGTGCCAGCTCGGTACAGGAAGTAGAAGGCTACACCTTC.

With respect to this clone: A read error may produce the germline difference seen at one junction end. This sequence joins TRBV18 and TRBJ2-6, with a possible D match to TRBD1 (5 bases). In germline, CDR1 is KGHSH, CDR2 LQKENI. The CDR3 has 17 amino acids. CDR3 bases: TGTGCCAGCTCACCGGGCAGCCTACTCTCTGGGGCCAACGGCCTGACTTTC. Protein sequence: CASSPGSLLSGANGLTF.

The chain joins TRBV2 to TRBJ2-7; 11 bases agree with TRBD1. The J segment lost 6 bases and the V segment lost 6 bases, leaving 1 base of the junction unmatched. In germline, CDR1 is SNHLY, CDR2 FYNNEI. The CDR3 totals 12 residues. The CDR3 nucleotides read TGTGCCAGCAGCGGACAGGGGGCCGAGCAGTACTTC. It is translated as CASSGQGAEQYF. Full variable domain (missing parts from reference TRBV2 and TRBJ2-7): EPEVTQTPSHQVTQMGQEVILRCVPISNHLYFYWYRQILGQKVEFLVSFYNNEISEKSEIFDDQFSVERPDGSNFTLKIRSTKLEDSAMYFCASSGQGAEQYFGPGTRLTVT.

The chain has TRBV6-1 and TRBJ1-1; 9 nucleotides agree with TRBD1. Germline V gene data show CDR1 as MNHNS and CDR2 as SASEGT. Losses at the gene ends were 6 bases for V and 1 base for J; bases not matched to a gene: 3. This CDR3 comprises 14 residues. CDR3 bases: TGTGCCAGCAGGGGGACAGGGAGGAACACTGAAGCTTTCTTT. This gives the protein CASRGTGRNTEAFF.

This clone came up a few times. The rearrangement links TRBV4-2 to TRBJ1-2; a possible D gene is TRBD1 (5 bases). The V gene's germline CDR1 is LGHNA and CDR2 YNFKEQ. CDR3 size: 15 residues. V lost 0 bases to trimming and J lost 3 bases, with 11 bases between them. In DNA, the CDR3 is TGTGCCAGCAGCCAAGATCTTGGCAGGGACTATGGCTACACCTTC. Translation gives CASSQDLGRDYGYTF.

This sequence joins TRBV9 and TRBJ1-1; 9 bases align to TRBD1. The germline gives CDR1 SGDLS, CDR2 YYNGEE. Losses at the gene ends were 5 bases for V and 4 bases for J; bases not matched to a gene: 9. The CDR3 has 15 residues. The CDR3 loop reads CASSETPTGGTEAFF. In DNA form, the CDR3 reads TGTGCCAGCAGTGAGACTCCGACAGGGGGCACTGAAGCTTTCTTT.

The gene calls are TRBV11-2 and TRBJ2-7, with 7 bases aligning to TRBD2. Germline lookup yields CDR1 SGHAT and CDR2 FQNNGV. The CDR3 has 15 amino acids. Trimming cost V 4 bases and J 2 bases; bases outside gene matches: 8. In DNA, the CDR3 is TGTGCCAGCAGCTCGCTCCGGGACTACCCCTACGAGCAGTACTTC. Translated, it gives CASSSLRDYPYEQYF.

This clone has more than one count but fewer than ten. The chain uses TRBV29-1 and TRBJ2-1, with a weak D call TRBD2 (6 bases). In germline, CDR1 is SQVTM, CDR2 ANQGSEA. V gave up 4 bases and J gave up 6 bases, with 10 bases separating them. The CDR3 runs 12 residues. The CDR3 loop is CSVGSAGNEQFF. In DNA, the CDR3 is TGCAGCGTTGGATCAGCGGGCAATGAGCAGTTCTTC.

This clone was detected once. CDR3 residues: CASSGQGDYGYTF. As DNA, the CDR3 is TGTGCCAGCAGTGGACAGGGAGACTATGGCTACACCTTC. This sequence joins TRBV6-4 and TRBJ1-2; 7 positions match TRBD1. The germline V gene encodes CDR1 MRHNA and CDR2 SNTAGT. This CDR3 contains 13 residues. V lost 4 bases and J lost 3; bases outside the gene matches: 2.

The V and J genes are TRBV6-5 and TRBJ2-1, with D possibly TRBD2 on 6 matching bases. Germline CDR1 reads MNHEY; CDR2 reads SVGAGI. V dropped 0 bases and J dropped 8 bases, with 14 bases sitting between them. The CDR3 has 15 residues. The CDR3 here is CASSYSGRSGDEQFF. CDR3 sequence (DNA): TGTGCCAGCAGTTACTCGGGCCGATCGGGGGATGAGCAGTTCTTC.

The genes are TRBV5-1 and TRBJ1-1, with D maybe TRBD1 (5 bases). This CDR3 region has 15 residues. V shed 1 base and J shed 6 bases, with 16 bases lying between them. The germline V gene has CDR1 SGHRS and CDR2 YFSETQ. The CDR3 DNA follows: TGCGCCAGCAGCTTGTTGCAACAGGAAATGGCTGAAGCTTTCTTT. Translated, it gives CASSLLQQEMAEAFF.

The chain employs TRBV19 and TRBJ1-6, with 11 bases fitting TRBD1. The CDR3 totals 15 residues. CDR1 LNHDA and CDR2 SQIVND come from the germline V gene (reference sequence). V was clipped by 4 bases and J by 8 bases; unmatched bases: 4. For the CDR3, the DNA is TGTGCCAGTAGTAGCCGGGACAGGGGGTATTCACCCCTCCACTTT. It encodes CASSSRDRGYSPLHF.

The chain is built from TRBV5-1 and TRBJ2-1; 10 positions match TRBD1. CDR3 size: 18 residues. The junction had 14 bases not matched to a gene; V was cut back by 1 base and J by 7 bases. The germline V gene has CDR1 SGHRS and CDR2 YFSETQ. CDR3 protein: CASSLTPISTGGFNEQFF. CDR3 bases: TGCGCCAGCAGCTTGACCCCTATTTCGACAGGGGGCTTTAATGAGCAGTTCTTC. Variable domain in full (rest from reference TRBV5-1 and TRBJ2-1): KAGVTQTPRYLIKTRGQQVTLSCSPISGHRSVSWYQQTPGQGLQFLFEYFSETQRNKGNFPGRFSGRQFSNSRSEMNVSTLELGDSALYLCASSLTPISTGGFNEQFFGPGTRLTVL.

CDR3 protein: CAISDPRAGSPLHF. The CDR3 nucleotides are TGTGCCATCAGTGACCCCAGGGCGGGATCACCCCTCCACTTT. The chain joins TRBV10-3 to TRBJ1-6, with D tentatively TRBD1 (5 bases). Trimming pared 3 bases from V and 10 bases from J, leaving 13 bases between. Germline values: CDR1 ENHRY, CDR2 SYGVKD. The CDR3 contains 14 residues.